The clone carrying this T cell receptor (beta chain) has only a few counts. Its antigen is currently unknown. This sample is part of a study of CD8 T cells in ankylosing spondylitis. Points from the study as a whole: Prior literature has documented some motif variants in synovial fluid and blood from reactive arthritis. A motif of eight or nine highly homologous TCR beta variants was seen as apparently characteristic of ankylosing spondylitis blood.

In germline, CDR1 is ENHRY, CDR2 SYGVKD. The V gene lost 2 bases and the J gene lost 3 bases, with 10 bases spanning the gap. The CDR3 contains 15 residues. Making use of molecular barcodes, quantitative 5'-RACE generated TCR beta libraries. TCRdb re-analysed the 5' RACE reads in MiXCR, keeping a single row per CDR3 protein. The sample carries 400,000 or so distinct CDR3 sequences, 25% to 30% recorded once. The clonotype was recovered from a male donor with ankylosing spondylitis. Material for sequencing was blood, either unsorted or a sorted T cell fraction (not recorded which). The gene calls are TRBV10-3 and TRBJ2-2; TRBD1 is a possible D gene (6 bases). For the CDR3, the DNA is TGTGCCATCAGTGAGAGGGGACACGACACCGGGGAGCTGTTTTTT. This codes for CAISERGHDTGELFF.